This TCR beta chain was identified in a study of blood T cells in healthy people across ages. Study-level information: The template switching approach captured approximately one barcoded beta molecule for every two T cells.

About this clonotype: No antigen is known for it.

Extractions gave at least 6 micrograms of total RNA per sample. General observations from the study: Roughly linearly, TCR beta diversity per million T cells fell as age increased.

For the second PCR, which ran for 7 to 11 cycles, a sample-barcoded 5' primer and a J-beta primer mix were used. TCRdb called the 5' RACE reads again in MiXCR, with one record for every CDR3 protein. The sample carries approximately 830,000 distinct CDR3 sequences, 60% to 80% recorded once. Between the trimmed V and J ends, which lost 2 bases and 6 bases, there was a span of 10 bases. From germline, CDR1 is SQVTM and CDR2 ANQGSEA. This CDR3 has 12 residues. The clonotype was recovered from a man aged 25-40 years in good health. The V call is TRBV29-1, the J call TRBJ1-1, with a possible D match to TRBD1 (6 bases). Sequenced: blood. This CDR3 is CSVESGVAEAFF. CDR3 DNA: TGCAGCGTTGAATCAGGGGTCGCTGAAGCTTTCTTT.